This TCR beta chain was documented in a study of T cell responses to AZD1222 COVID-19 vaccine. Study results and caveats: Baseline seropositivity occurred in only a handful of AZD1222 recipients. With two AZD1222 doses given, Spike-specific TCR breadth and depth both rose. It should be noted that donors were predominantly white British and more often female, and clonal diversity was possibly underestimated.

Second doses were pooled across both intervals (about 4 or about 12 weeks). Measured with immunoSEQ multiplex PCR; TCRdb has only the in-frame clones, and not every one. The sample shows fewer than 150,000 clones, roughly 92% of them seen only once. Points on this clone: Its antigen is not known.

The germline V gene has CDR1 MNHEY and CDR2 SVGEGT. The CDR3 loop spans 14 amino acids. After removal of 4 bases from V and 6 bases from J, the junction contained 6 bases not matched to a gene. Sequences were derived from peripheral blood, sampled 28 days after the second AZD1222 dose. The clonotype comes from an adult who received the AZD1222 COVID-19 vaccine. The V gene is TRBV6-2 or TRBV6-3, the J gene TRBJ2-7; 10 nucleotides align to TRBD1. The CDR3 region has the DNA TGTGCCAGCAGTTGGGGACAGGGGCTTGGCGAGCAGTACGTC. Translation gives CASSWGQGLGEQYV.